This entry lists 17 T cell receptor beta chains sequenced from one sample in a study of glioma-infiltrating T cells after dendritic cell vaccination. Sequencing used immunoSEQ multiplex PCR; TCRdb keeps in-frame clones, though not all of them. The sample lists around 100,000 clones, about four fifths occurring once. Time point denoted: after dendritic cell vaccination, including at tumor progression/relapse. The specimen comprised blood, sampled after dendritic cell vaccination. Source of these receptors: a human donor with glioblastoma.

The rearrangement links TRBV10-2 to TRBJ1-1; no clear D. The V and J ends lost 8 bases and 7 bases respectively, with 11 bases between them. CDR3 size: 11 residues. The V gene's germline CDR1 is WSHSY and CDR2 SAAADI. CDR3 in DNA: TGCGCCAGCGGACCGGGGAATGAAGCTTTCTTT. Translating gives CASGPGNEAFF.

CDR3 DNA sequence: TGTGCCAGCAGCTTCAGGGGCGCCTACAGCACTAACTATGGCTACACCTTC. This codes for CASSFRGAYSTNYGYTF. J is TRBJ1-2 and V is TRBV5-6, with D tentatively TRBD1 (6 bases). Germline V gives CDR1 SGHDT, CDR2 YYEEEE. The CDR3 totals 17 residues. Deletions cut 2 bases from V and 0 bases from J, with 17 bases between.

This chain uses TRBV2 with TRBJ1-6, with 10 bases that match TRBD1. CDR1 SNHLY and CDR2 FYNNEI come from the germline V gene. The CDR3 covers 16 residues. V lost 7 bases and J lost 8; bases outside the gene matches: 11. The CDR3 loop is CASTMRTGGTHSPLHF. CDR3 in DNA: TGTGCCAGCACCATGAGGACAGGGGGGACGCATTCACCCCTCCACTTT.

The chain couples TRBV2 to TRBJ2-3, with TRBD1 matching 9 bases. The CDR3 consists of 16 residues. CDR1 and CDR2 (germline): SNHLY, FYNNEI. V dropped 0 bases and J dropped 2; count of bases not matched to a gene: 3. The CDR3 DNA follows: TGTGCCAGCAGTGAAGCGCGGACAGGGGCCACAGATACGCAGTATTTT. Its translation: CASSEARTGATDTQYF.

This chain joins TRBV4-1 and TRBJ1-2; no definite D call. CDR1 is MGHRA, CDR2 YSYEKL, per germline. The germline V and J ends were trimmed by 1 base and 4 bases, with 13 bases remaining between them. CDR3 length equals 15 residues. CDR3 in DNA: TGCGCCAGCAGCCAAGCCGGGGTTGGAGTCTATGGCTACACCTTC. This translates into CASSQAGVGVYGYTF.

The rearrangement uses TRBV6-6 and TRBJ1-1, with D tentatively TRBD1 (5 bases). The V gene lost 6 bases and the J gene lost 2 bases, with 7 bases spanning the gap. Germline V gene sequence: CDR1 MNHNY, CDR2 SVGAGI (reference sequence). The CDR3 length is 12 residues. The CDR3 region is CASSRVNTEAFF. The CDR3 DNA is TGTGCCAGCAGCAGGGTTAACACTGAAGCTTTCTTT.

The V and J genes are TRBV9 and TRBJ2-1; 14 bases match TRBD2. The CDR3 is made up of 20 amino acids. Looked up from germline, CDR1 is SGDLS and CDR2 is YYNGEE. J lost 8 bases, V lost 0 bases, and 16 bases had no gene match. CDR3 loop: CASSVGNPKTSGGASHEQFF. DNA of the CDR3: TGTGCCAGCAGCGTAGGGAACCCTAAGACTAGCGGGGGGGCCTCCCATGAGCAGTTCTTC.

This chain joins TRBV5-1 and TRBJ2-7; D not certain. The CDR3 runs 14 residues. V lost 0 bases, J lost 3 bases, and 10 bases lay in between. Germline values: CDR1 SGHRS, CDR2 YFSETQ. The CDR3 region is CASSLDREIYEQYF. The CDR3 DNA reads TGCGCCAGCAGCTTGGACAGAGAAATCTACGAGCAGTACTTC.

This chain joins TRBV27 and TRBJ1-6; 7 nucleotides match TRBD1. CDR3 length: 17 amino acids. Germline V gene data show CDR1 as MNHEY and CDR2 as SMNVEV (reference sequence). The junction had 15 bases not matched to a gene; V was cut back by 3 bases and J by 10 bases. CDR3 loop: CASSLDAGTALNSPLHF. CDR3 sequence (DNA): TGTGCCAGCAGTTTGGATGCCGGGACAGCCCTCAACTCACCCCTCCACTTT.

The table lists this clone with a count of one. The chain couples TRBV6-6 to TRBJ2-2; 7 positions match TRBD2. Germline V gene sequence: CDR1 MNHNY, CDR2 SVGAGI (reference sequence). This CDR3 region has 13 residues. V shed 7 bases and J 7 bases; nucleotides not matched to a gene: 6. The CDR3 loop reads CASTRGEGGELFF. CDR3 DNA sequence: TGTGCCAGCACTCGGGGGGAGGGCGGGGAGCTGTTTTTT.

This chain uses TRBV30 with TRBJ1-1; the D gene is possibly TRBD1 (5 bases). V dropped 4 bases and J dropped 10 bases, with 13 bases sitting between them. The CDR3 covers 11 residues. Germline-derived CDR1 and CDR2 are GTSNPN and SVGIG (reference sequence). The CDR3 DNA reads TGTGCCTGGACCCCCGGGGGGTTAGCTTTCTTT. Protein product: CAWTPGGLAFF.

The DNA for the CDR3 is TGTGCCATCAGTGACGACAGGGAAGAGACCCAGTACTTC. Encoded protein: CAISDDREETQYF. The chain links TRBV10-3 to TRBJ2-5; 7 bases line up with TRBD1. This CDR3 region has 13 residues. V gave up 3 bases and J gave up 3 bases; unmatched junction bases: 1. CDR1 is ENHRY and CDR2 is SYGVKD in the germline V gene.

The chain is built from TRBV10-3 and TRBJ1-3, with D maybe TRBD1 (6 bases). The CDR3 has 15 residues. CDR1 is ENHRY, CDR2 SYGVKD, per germline. With 4 bases removed from V and 2 bases from J, the gap between germline ends came to 12 bases. As DNA, the CDR3 is TGTGCCATCAGTGGGGGGCCGGGCGCTGGAAACACCATATATTTT. Translating it yields CAISGGPGAGNTIYF.

The table lists this clone with a few counts. This chain uses TRBV6-5 with TRBJ1-2, with D possibly being TRBD1 (5 bases). In germline, CDR1 is MNHEY, CDR2 SVGAGI. The CDR3 loop spans 13 amino acids. Trimming cost V 0 bases and J 7 bases, with 9 bases left between them. The CDR3: CASSYSAGAGYTF. The CDR3 DNA reads TGTGCCAGCAGTTACTCTGCTGGGGCTGGCTACACCTTC.

This sequence joins TRBV11-1 and TRBJ1-1, with D tentatively TRBD1 (6 bases). CDR1 SGHAT and CDR2 FQDESV come from the germline V gene (reference sequence). The length of the CDR3 is 15 residues. Trimming took 1 base from V and 0 from J, leaving 9 bases between them. The CDR3 reads CASSLGNRVNTEAFF. CDR3 sequence (DNA): TGTGCCAGCAGCTTAGGAAACAGGGTGAACACTGAAGCTTTCTTT. Supplemented by reference TRBV11-1 and TRBJ1-1, the full variable domain reads EAEVAQSPRYKITEKSQAVAFWCDPISGHATLYWYRQILGQGPELLVQFQDESVVDDSQLPKDRFSAERLKGVDSTLKIQPAELGDSAMYLCASSLGNRVNTEAFFGQGTRLTVV.

Comment on this clone: At one boundary the junction diverges from the germline segment, which might be a read error. CDR3 sequence: CAIIESPGFNGYTF. CDR3 nucleotides: TGTGCCATCATTGAGTCCCCAGGATTTAATGGCTACACCTTC. This rearrangement joins TRBV10-3 to TRBJ1-2; no clear D gene. The CDR3 is 14 amino acids. CDR1 and CDR2 from the germline V gene are ENHRY and SYGVKD.

The chain has TRBV5-4 and TRBJ1-3; D is unclear. Germline V gene data show CDR1 as SGHNT and CDR2 as YYREEE (reference sequence). Deletions cut 2 bases from V and 0 bases from J, with 6 bases between. CDR3 length equals 14 residues. CDR3 bases: TGTGCCAGCAGCTTAGCAGGCTCTGGAAACACCATATATTTT. Its translation: CASSLAGSGNTIYF.